A selection of T cell receptor beta chains follows, all from one sample in a study of beta chain features in type 1 diabetes. Clones were read by immunoSEQ multiplex PCR, and TCRdb kept only the in-frame ones, dropping some. The sample holds around 250,000 clones, around 22% seen once. Sequencing used naive CD4+ T cells from blood. The receptors were gathered from a woman in her 30s with type 1 diabetes. The CDR3 runs from the conserved cysteine through the conserved F or W. D genes are given only for firm matches. Clone size, where shown, is once, few, many, or a class for clones that have expanded.

J | size | V | D | CDR3 | DNA
TRBJ2-3 | . | TRBV7-9 | TRBD1 | CASSSGQADTQYF | TGTGCCAGCAGCTCGGGACAGGCGGATACGCAGTATTTT
TRBJ2-7 | few | TRBV7-2 | . | CASSPGAYEQYF | TGTGCCAGCAGCCCTGGGGCTTACGAGCAGTACTTC
TRBJ2-5 | . | TRBV5-1 | . | CASSQEVLETQYF | TGCGCCAGCAGCCAGGAGGTCCTGGAGACCCAGTACTTC
TRBJ2-7 | . | TRBV11-1 | TRBD2 | CASSLTAGRYEQYF | TGTGCCAGCAGCTTAACAGCGGGAAGGTACGAGCAGTACTTC
TRBJ2-1 | few | TRBV30 | . | CAWSGTGIEQFF | TGTGCCTGGAGTGGTACAGGCATTGAGCAGTTCTTC
TRBJ1-2 | . | TRBV28 | . | CASMDSYGYTF | TGTGCCAGTATGGACAGCTATGGCTACACCTTC
TRBJ2-7 | . | TRBV19 | TRBD2 | CASGTQGGPSYEQYF | TGTGCCAGCGGAACCCAGGGAGGGCCTTCCTACGAGCAGTACTTC
TRBJ1-5 | few | TRBV2 | TRBD1 | CASTDRGNQPQHF | TGTGCCAGCACCGACAGGGGGAATCAGCCCCAGCATTTT
TRBJ2-1 | . | TRBV7-9 | . | CASSLDGSYNEQFF | TGTGCCAGCAGCTTAGACGGGTCCTACAATGAGCAGTTCTTC
TRBJ2-7 | . | TRBV5-1 | . | CASSLGWGRDEQYF | TGCGCCAGCAGCTTGGGGTGGGGCCGGGACGAGCAGTACTTC
TRBJ2-5 | . | TRBV6-5 | . | CASSYTGTLQETQYF | TGTGCCAGCAGTTACACCGGGACTTTACAAGAGACCCAGTACTTC
TRBJ2-6 | . | TRBV5-1 | TRBD1 | CASSLVGRGNGANVLTF | TGCGCCAGCAGCTTGGTTGGCAGGGGGAATGGGGCCAACGTCCTGACTTTC
TRBJ2-7 | . | TRBV7-9 | TRBD2 | CASSFSLTSGISYEQYF | TGTGCCAGCAGCTTTTCTCTTACTAGCGGGATCTCCTACGAGCAGTACTTC
TRBJ2-2 | . | TRBV7-9 | TRBD2 | CASRSGLAGTGELFF | TGTGCCAGCAGATCGGGACTAGCGGGCACCGGGGAGCTGTTTTTT
TRBJ2-5 | few | TRBV5-1 | TRBD2 | CASSVPSGSGETQYF | TGCGCCAGCAGTGTGCCTAGCGGGAGTGGTGAGACCCAGTACTTC
TRBJ2-5 | . | TRBV28 | TRBD2 | CASSLNSGRETQYF | TGTGCCAGCAGTTTGAATAGCGGGAGAGAGACCCAGTACTTC
TRBJ2-3 | few | TRBV7-3 | TRBD2 | CASSSTSGKSDTQYF | TGTGCCAGCAGCTCCACTAGCGGGAAGTCAGATACGCAGTATTTT
TRBJ1-5 | . | TRBV19 | . | CASSIIRGQPQHF | TGTGCCAGTAGTATAATCCGGGGGCAGCCCCAGCATTTT
TRBJ2-1 | . | TRBV2 | TRBD2 | CASSGSPRGTSGLNEQFF | TGTGCCAGCAGCGGATCGCCCAGAGGGACTAGCGGGTTAAATGAGCAGTTCTTC
TRBJ1-5 | few | TRBV28 | . | CASERIGGLYF | TGTGCCAGCGAGAGGATTGGGGGCTTGTATTTT
TRBJ1-1 | . | TRBV30 | TRBD1 | CALRTGHTEAFF | TGTGCCCTTCGGACAGGGCACACTGAAGCTTTCTTT
TRBJ2-3 | few | TRBV5-4 | TRBD2 | CASSLVLAGGPFTDTQYF | TGTGCCAGCAGCTTGGTGCTAGCGGGAGGTCCTTTCACAGATACGCAGTATTTT
TRBJ2-3 | . | TRBV11-2 | TRBD2 | CASSSLGLAGTTDTQYF | TGTGCCAGCAGCTCCCTAGGACTAGCGGGAACCACAGATACGCAGTATTTT
TRBJ2-7 | . | TRBV9 | TRBD2 | CASSLGGTSDSYEQYF | TGTGCCAGCAGCCTTGGGGGGACTAGCGACTCCTACGAGCAGTACTTC
TRBJ1-2 | . | TRBV9 | TRBD1 | CASSIRDRETYGYTF | TGTGCCAGCAGCATCCGGGACAGAGAGACCTATGGCTACACCTTC
TRBJ2-2 | few | TRBV18 | TRBD1 | CASSVLMTGPTNTGELFF | TGTGCCAGCTCAGTTCTTATGACAGGGCCCACGAACACCGGGGAGCTGTTTTTT
TRBJ1-1 | . | TRBV5-1 | . | CASSSDWNTEAFF | TGCGCCAGCAGCTCGGACTGGAACACTGAAGCTTTCTTT
TRBJ2-1 | . | TRBV7-3 | . | CASGKGGASGRSSYNEQFF | TGTGCCAGCGGGAAAGGGGGGGCTAGTGGACGGAGCTCCTACAATGAGCAGTTCTTC